This T cell receptor beta chain is drawn from a study of blood T cell repertoires in COVID-19. Original processing notes: Counts of nucleated cells, estimated from reference gene primer amplification, were obtained. Repertoires were generated with immunoSEQ multiplex PCR, while TCRdb's copy carries only in-frame clones and drops some. V, J and clone size derive from that table, while D and trimming were established from the DNA sequence. The sample yields under 200,000 clones, approximately 91% seen once. This CDR3 has 14 amino acids. V gave up 5 bases and J gave up 11 bases; unmatched junction bases: 9. Germline values: CDR1 MDHEN, CDR2 SYDVKM.

The rearrangement joins TRBV28 to TRBJ1-1, with TRBD1 matching over 12 bases. The clonotype originates from a man aged 50 to 60 with acute or convalescent COVID-19. What was sequenced was peripheral blood. The CDR3 DNA reads TGTGCCAGCAGTACCGGGACAGGGGGCTTAGGGGCTTTCTTT. As protein: CASSTGTGGLGAFF.